A single sample gave rise to the 13 T cell receptor beta chains below, sequenced in a study of patients and donors after allogeneic stem cell transplantation. One entry per CDR3 protein results from TCRdb running MiXCR on the RT-PCR reads. The data show approximately 150,000 distinct CDR3 sequences, about 36% seen once. The sequenced material came from blood, either unsorted or a sorted T cell fraction (not recorded which). The receptors shown here come from a human donor who was either an allogeneic HSCT recipient or a stem cell or donor lymphocyte infusion donor (not recorded which). It is not recorded whose cells these are; they may come from a transplant donor.

The gene calls are TRBV12-3 or TRBV12-4 and TRBJ2-2; D may match TRBD1 or TRBD2 (5 bases each). The CDR3 sequence is 17 residues long. V was trimmed by 4 bases and J by 4 bases, leaving 19 bases between them. CDR3 nucleotide sequence: TGTGCCAGCAGTTACCCCCCCCCGGGACGACTCACCGGGGAGCTGTTTTTT. This gives the protein CASSYPPPGRLTGELFF.

The chain recombines TRBV29-1 with TRBJ2-3; no clear D. The CDR3 has 11 residues. Trimming removed 4 bases from V and 6 bases from J, with 8 bases in between. Germline V gene sequence: CDR1 SQVTM, CDR2 ANQGSEA. CDR3 DNA sequence: TGCAGCGTTGCAAGCAGTGATACGCAGTATTTT. This codes for CSVASSDTQYF.

The CDR3 DNA follows: TGTGCCAGCAGTTTATCGGTGGGACAGGGGGGCTATGGCTACACCTTC. Protein: CASSLSVGQGGYGYTF. This rearrangement joins TRBV28 to TRBJ1-2; 11 nucleotides line up with TRBD1. After removal of 1 base from V and 4 bases from J, the junction contained 5 bases not matched to a gene. This CDR3 contains 16 residues. Germline V CDR1 and CDR2: MDHEN, SYDVKM.

The chain carries TRBV12-3 or TRBV12-4 and TRBJ1-5; 9 bases align to TRBD1. There are 14 residues in the CDR3. Unmatched junction bases numbered 5, after V lost 5 bases and J lost 6 bases. CDR3 nucleotide sequence: TGTGCCAGCAGTCCCACAGGGGGCACTCAGCCCCAGCATTTT. Protein sequence: CASSPTGGTQPQHF.

This clonotype was found a few times. The chain links TRBV20-1 to TRBJ1-1, with D perhaps TRBD1 (5 bases). This CDR3 is 14 amino acids long. Germline V gene sequence: CDR1 DFQATT, CDR2 SNEGSKA (reference sequence). V was trimmed by 5 bases and J by 1 base, leaving 14 bases between them. As DNA, the CDR3 is TGCAGTGCTGATGAGAACAGGCCGAACACTGAAGCTTTCTTT. This translates into CSADENRPNTEAFF.

This clonotype was picked up a small number of times. V and J are TRBV12-3 or TRBV12-4 and TRBJ1-1, with D hard to call. The CDR3 runs to 11 residues. Trimming shortened V by 7 bases and J by 0 bases, and 3 bases separated the two germline ends. CDR3 nucleotides: TGTGCCAGCATGGTGAACACTGAAGCTTTCTTT. This codes for CASMVNTEAFF.

CDR3 nucleotides: TGCAGTGCTAGAGATCCGGACAGGGTATCCTACGAGCAGTACTTC. It translates to CSARDPDRVSYEQYF. The chain couples TRBV20-1 to TRBJ2-7; TRBD1 aligns across 8 bases. V trimming: 0 bases; J trimming: 1 base; junction bases outside the gene matches: 5. Germline assignment: CDR1 DFQATT and CDR2 SNEGSKA (reference sequence). The CDR3 covers 15 residues.

This clonotype occurred a few times. CDR3 amino acids: CASRRDRRGGYGYTF. The CDR3 bases are TGTGCCAGCAGACGGGACAGGCGTGGGGGCTATGGCTACACCTTC. The chain joins TRBV11-1 to TRBJ1-2; TRBD1 agrees at 8 bases. The CDR3 contains 15 residues. The germline V gene has CDR1 SGHAT and CDR2 FQDESV (reference sequence). V was clipped by 6 bases and J by 4 bases; unmatched bases: 10.

This chain's CDR3 is CASTPGGEKLFF. DNA of the CDR3: TGTGCCAGCACCCCGGGAGGGGAAAAACTGTTTTTT. This chain links TRBV3-1 with TRBJ1-4; D gene ambiguous. CDR3 size: 12 residues. Germline CDR1 LGHDT, CDR2 YNNKEL (reference sequence). Between the trimmed V and J ends, which lost 7 bases and 8 bases, there was a span of 11 bases.

This clonotype was seen only a few times. The CDR3, as DNA: TGTGCCAGCAGTTTAGCGCGGGACTACCGCCGAGAGACCCAGTACTTC. It is translated as CASSLARDYRRETQYF. The genes are TRBV12-3 or TRBV12-4 and TRBJ2-5, with TRBD2 matching 7 bases. The CDR3 has 16 residues. The trim removed 0 bases at V and 4 bases at J, leaving 8 bases unmatched.

This clonotype was observed many times. The chain recombines TRBV12-3 or TRBV12-4 with TRBJ1-2; 8 nucleotides match TRBD1. V was clipped by 5 bases and J by 3 bases; unmatched bases: 2. The CDR3 extends over 13 amino acids. The CDR3 DNA sequence: TGTGCCAGCAGTCGGACAGGGTACTATGGCTACACCTTC. It yields the protein CASSRTGYYGYTF.

This clonotype was seen only a few times. V is TRBV15 and J is TRBJ1-4; D is unresolved. Between the trimmed V and J ends, which lost 5 bases and 3 bases, there was a span of 4 bases. The germline V gene has CDR1 LNHNV and CDR2 YYDKDF (reference sequence). The CDR3 loop spans 12 amino acids. CDR3 in DNA: TGTGCCACCAGCCCCGCTAATGAAAAACTGTTTTTT. Its translation is CATSPANEKLFF.

In its sample, this clonotype was seen a few times. The rearrangement uses TRBV12-3 or TRBV12-4 and TRBJ2-5; 8 nucleotides agree with TRBD2. J gave up 6 bases and V 8 bases, and 14 bases lay outside the gene matches. The CDR3 is 15 residues long. In nucleotides, the CDR3 is TGTGCCAGCCAGGGAGGAGTAGCGGGGCGGAAGACCCAGTACTTC. Translating gives CASQGGVAGRKTQYF.